A selection of T cell receptor beta chains follows, all from one sample in a study of CD8+CD57+ T cells in acquired aplastic anemia. TCRdb re-called the reads with MiXCR, one entry per CDR3 protein. The table shows hundreds of thousands of distinct CDR3 sequences, with under 40% occurring only once. Material: sorted CD4+, CD8+, or CD8+CD57+ T cells (not recorded which) from PBMCs. The source is a human donor with aplastic anemia. The CDR3 runs from the conserved cysteine through the conserved F or W. The order of the fields is CDR3 length, V gene, D gene, CDR3 protein. D genes are given only for firm matches.

15 | TRBV4-3 | NA | CASSPEGLYNSPLHF
15 | TRBV5-4 | TRBD2 | CASSLRTSSTDTQYF
13 | TRBV19 | TRBD1 | CASSSQGGEPQHF
13 | TRBV19 | TRBD1 | CASRITGGNEQFF
15 | TRBV7-8 | NA | CASSLGGWKGETQYF
13 | TRBV7-6 | NA | CASSQTITDTQYF
13 | TRBV6-1 | NA | CASSDRWGQPQHF
14 | TRBV6-1 | NA | CASSETGPNYGYTF
13 | TRBV6-1 | NA | CASFPTTNTEAFF
15 | TRBV19 | TRBD1 | CASSKNRDRVYEQYF
13 | TRBV7-3 | NA | CASSLNPYNEQFF
16 | TRBV7-6 | NA | CASSLRTSASGNTIYF
14 | TRBV2 | NA | CASTRGTPTDTQYF
14 | TRBV7-2 | TRBD1 | CASRSGTGVSPLHF
11 | TRBV29-1 | NA | CSVFGTYEQYF
15 | TRBV2 | TRBD1 | CASGRGQGPTGELFF
13 | TRBV7-9 | NA | CASSLNTNTEAFF
14 | TRBV20-1 | NA | CSASQRDFYNEQFF
15 | TRBV15 | NA | CATSSTPGQSGGYTF
17 | TRBV7-2 | NA | CASSLGQGRGSTDTQYF
14 | TRBV12-3/TRBV12-4 | NA | CASRFGSSGNTIYF
14 | TRBV6-1 | NA | CASSEGGKDQPQHF
17 | TRBV11-1 | TRBD2 | CASSLSRTSGSTDTQYF
13 | TRBV5-1 | NA | CASSLKETGELFF
13 | TRBV6-5 | NA | CASSYPVDTEAFF
14 | TRBV7-9 | NA | CASSLRPRGQPQHF
14 | TRBV9 | NA | CASSAGQPGEKLFF
13 | TRBV7-2 | NA | CASRTADSYEQYF
13 | TRBV28 | TRBD1 | CASSSGQDNGYTF
14 | TRBV7-9 | NA | CASNPPAGQTEAFF
15 | TRBV20-1 | TRBD2 | CSASRPGLDTDTQYF
14 | TRBV10-3 | NA | CAISEPGGGETQYF
18 | TRBV19 | TRBD1 | CASSDRGRDRGMISGYTF
15 | TRBV12-3/TRBV12-4 | NA | CASSLFGTANQPQHF
14 | TRBV20-1 | TRBD1 | CSARGQGPFYGYTF
15 | TRBV6-5 | NA | CASSYSFGSNYGYTF
14 | TRBV5-1 | NA | CASSSAGVNEKLFF
13 | TRBV29-1 | NA | CSAQGYRNTEAFF
19 | TRBV11-2 | NA | CASSTFRAHPSSYNSPLRF
15 | TRBV14 | TRBD2 | CASSRPGLASGEQFF
18 | TRBV15 | TRBD1 | CATSIWKKTGGTPFEAFF
14 | TRBV2 | NA | CASSESGRSYGYTF
12 | TRBV10-3 | TRBD2 | CATSGTSDEQYF